Each of the 31 T cell receptor beta chains below was sequenced from the same sample in a study of blood T cell repertoires in COVID-19. TCRdb keeps only in-frame clones here, not all; method: immunoSEQ multiplex PCR. The sample contains about 37,000 clones, over 75% of which appear only once. The source material was peripheral blood. These receptors were collected from a human donor in a cohort sampled during active COVID-19.

The chain uses TRBV7-2 and TRBJ2-1, with D possibly TRBD2 on 6 matching bases. The CDR3 runs 13 residues. The germline V and J ends were trimmed by 4 bases and 8 bases, with 12 bases remaining between them. Germline V gives CDR1 SGHTA, CDR2 FQGNSA. The CDR3 DNA reads as TGTGCCAGCAGCTCGAATTCGGGGGATGAGCAGTTCTTC. It translates to CASSSNSGDEQFF.

The CDR3 DNA sequence: TGTGCCAGCAGCCCGGGGGGGTACTATGGCTACACCTTC. Residues: CASSPGGYYGYTF. The chain joins TRBV28 to TRBJ1-2; D possibly corresponds to TRBD1 (5 bases). CDR3 length: 13 amino acids. Trimming took 6 bases from V and 3 from J, leaving 11 bases between them. In germline, CDR1 is MDHEN, CDR2 SYDVKM.

Many counts were recorded for this clone. J is TRBJ1-1 and V is TRBV7-3, with D uncertain. Between the trimmed V and J ends, which lost 2 bases and 1 base, there was a span of 5 bases. The CDR3 loop spans 13 amino acids. In germline, CDR1 is SGHTA, CDR2 FQGTGA. The CDR3 DNA sequence: TGTGCCAGCAGCTTAGTACAGAACACTGAAGCTTTCTTT. Its translation is CASSLVQNTEAFF.

This chain links TRBV7-9 with TRBJ2-3, with 8 bases identical to TRBD2. Germline CDR1 is SEHNR and CDR2 is FQNEAQ (reference sequence). Germline trimming cut 1 base from V and 5 bases from J; bases unmatched to any gene: 2. The CDR3 extends over 14 amino acids. The CDR3 DNA reads as TGTGCCAGCAGCTTAGGACTAGCGCAAGATACGCAGTATTTT. Protein product: CASSLGLAQDTQYF.

The chain carries TRBV2 and TRBJ2-3, with 7 bases fitting TRBD2. The V gene end was trimmed by 4 bases and the J gene end by 6 bases; junction bases not matched to a gene: 7. Germline V gene lookup returns CDR1 SNHLY and CDR2 FYNNEI. This CDR3 is 14 amino acids long. The CDR3 DNA reads TGTGCCAGCAGTGCCGGGGGGTCCTTCGATACGCAGTATTTT. This sequence encodes CASSAGGSFDTQYF.

This clone was detected a few times. The chain has TRBV7-2 and TRBJ2-7, with D tentatively TRBD1 (5 bases). Germline values: CDR1 SGHTA, CDR2 FQGNSA. The CDR3 extends over 15 amino acids. The V end was cut by 3 bases, the J end by 1 base, with 13 bases between. CDR3 amino acids: CASSLTLTDSYEQYF. CDR3 in DNA: TGTGCCAGCAGCTTGACCCTGACAGATTCCTACGAGCAGTACTTC. The whole variable domain, remainder taken from reference TRBV7-2 and TRBJ2-7, is GAGVSQSPSNKVTEKGKDVELRCDPISGHTALYWYRQSLGQGLEFLIYFQGNSAPDKSGLPSDRFSAERTGGSVSTLTIQRTQQEDSAVYLCASSLTLTDSYEQYFGPGTRLTVT.

The gene calls are TRBV19 and TRBJ2-6; 8 bases are shared with TRBD1. Per germline, CDR1 LNHDA and CDR2 SQIVND (reference sequence). The CDR3 has 18 residues. After removal of 5 bases from V and 0 bases from J, the junction contained 9 bases not matched to a gene. The CDR3 DNA follows: TGTGCCAGTAGTGCCTCGGGACAGGAGGGCTCTGGGGCCAACGTCCTGACTTTC. Translating it yields CASSASGQEGSGANVLTF. Using reference TRBV19 and TRBJ2-6 for the parts outside the CDR3, the full variable domain is DGGITQSPKYLFRKEGQNVTLSCEQNLNHDAMYWYRQDPGQGLRLIYYSQIVNDFQKGDIAEGYSVSREKKESFPLTVTSAQKNPTAFYLCASSASGQEGSGANVLTFGAGSRLTVL.

The chain uses TRBV27 and TRBJ2-7; D unclear. CDR1 is MNHEY and CDR2 is SMNVEV in the germline V gene (reference sequence). This CDR3 is 13 amino acids long. V lost 4 bases, J lost 2 bases, and 9 bases lay in between. CDR3 nucleotides: TGTGCCAGCAGTTCCCTTAAAACCTACGAGCAGTACTTC. Its protein is CASSSLKTYEQYF.

CDR3 amino acids: CASSRDSTSNYGYTF. CDR3 DNA sequence: TGCGCCAGCAGCCGGGACAGTACCTCTAACTATGGCTACACCTTC. The rearrangement uses TRBV5-1 and TRBJ1-2; 7 bases align to TRBD1. With V trimmed by 4 bases and J by 0 bases, 6 bases remained unmatched. The CDR3 is 15 residues long. CDR1 SGHRS and CDR2 YFSETQ come from the germline V gene. Full variable domain (rest looked up from reference TRBV5-1 and TRBJ1-2): KAGVTQTPRYLIKTRGQQVTLSCSPISGHRSVSWYQQTPGQGLQFLFEYFSETQRNKGNFPGRFSGRQFSNSRSEMNVSTLELGDSALYLCASSRDSTSNYGYTFGSGTRLTVV.

The chain carries TRBV4-3 and TRBJ1-6; D perhaps matches TRBD1 (5 bases). The V gene lost 0 bases and the J gene lost 5 bases, with 11 bases spanning the gap. CDR1 is LGHNA and CDR2 is YSLEER in the germline V gene. This CDR3 is built from 16 residues. DNA of the CDR3: TGCGCCAGCAGCCAAGAAAGGGGCGGAAATAATTCACCCCTCCACTTT. This translates into CASSQERGGNNSPLHF.

This clone was observed a handful of times. CDR3 region: CASSPWTRNTGELFF. The CDR3 DNA reads as TGTGCCAGCAGCCCCTGGACACGGAACACCGGGGAGCTGTTTTTT. The gene calls are TRBV7-2 and TRBJ2-2, with D perhaps TRBD1 (5 bases). V shed 5 bases and J shed 1 base, with 11 bases lying between them. The CDR3 is 15 amino acids. The germline CDR1 and CDR2 sequences are SGHTA and FQGNSA. Full variable domain (outside the CDR3, taken from reference TRBV7-2 and TRBJ2-2): GAGVSQSPSNKVTEKGKDVELRCDPISGHTALYWYRQSLGQGLEFLIYFQGNSAPDKSGLPSDRFSAERTGGSVSTLTIQRTQQEDSAVYLCASSPWTRNTGELFFGEGSRLTVL.

The chain combines TRBV29-1 with TRBJ2-3, with 10 bases identical to TRBD2. The junction had 9 bases not matched to a gene; V was cut back by 3 bases and J by 6 bases. The CDR3 consists of 15 residues. Germline assignment: CDR1 SQVTM and CDR2 ANQGSEA. The chain's CDR3 is CSVEASGGSRDTQYF. CDR3 nucleotides: TGCAGCGTTGAGGCTAGCGGGGGCTCCAGGGATACGCAGTATTTT.

This chain uses TRBV28 with TRBJ1-5; 7 bases are shared with TRBD1. J lost 7 bases, V lost 5 bases, and 11 bases had no gene match. In germline, CDR1 is MDHEN, CDR2 SYDVKM. The CDR3 covers 15 residues. The CDR3: CASSSTTGIRQPQHF. CDR3 coding DNA: TGTGCCAGCAGTAGTACGACAGGGATTAGACAGCCCCAGCATTTT.

The chain combines TRBV10-3 with TRBJ2-7; 8 nucleotides match TRBD1. Germline CDR1 is ENHRY and CDR2 is SYGVKD. This CDR3 contains 11 residues. With 8 bases clipped from V and 3 bases from J, the junction kept 0 bases outside the gene matches. In nucleotides, the CDR3 is TGTGCCATCGGACAGGGCTACGAGCAGTACTTC. Its protein is CAIGQGYEQYF.

This chain uses TRBV7-9 with TRBJ2-3, with a weak D call TRBD2 (7 bases). The ends were cut back, 5 bases at V and 2 bases at J, with 20 bases in the middle. The CDR3 is made up of 17 amino acids. Germline lookup yields CDR1 SEHNR and CDR2 FQNEAQ (reference sequence). The chain's CDR3 is CASSPRRGGGHTDTQYF. The CDR3 DNA is TGTGCCAGCAGCCCCCGTCGAGGGGGGGGACACACAGATACGCAGTATTTT. Full variable domain (missing parts from reference TRBV7-9 and TRBJ2-3): DTGVSQNPRHKITKRGQNVTFRCDPISEHNRLYWYRQTLGQGPEFLTYFQNEAQLEKSRLLSDRFSAERPKGSFSTLEIQRTEQGDSAMYLCASSPRRGGGHTDTQYFGPGTRLTVL.

J is TRBJ2-7 and V is TRBV27; D might be TRBD1 (6 bases). In germline, CDR1 is MNHEY, CDR2 SMNVEV (reference sequence). The CDR3 contains 15 residues. V was shortened by 5 bases and J by 5 bases, with 19 bases between the two germline ends. CDR3 sequence reads: CASSENLDSFHEQYF. The CDR3 DNA is TGTGCCAGCAGTGAAAACTTGGACAGTTTCCACGAGCAGTACTTC.

The CDR3 reads CASSARDRAGEQYF. In DNA form, the CDR3 reads TGCGCCAGCAGCGCACGGGACAGGGCGGGCGAGCAGTACTTC. V and J are TRBV5-1 and TRBJ2-7; 9 bases match TRBD1. Per germline, CDR1 SGHRS and CDR2 YFSETQ. The length of the CDR3 is 14 residues. The V and J ends lost 4 bases and 6 bases, in that order; junction bases with no gene match: 8.

The CDR3 sequence: CASSTGGPVYEQYF. The CDR3 coding sequence is TGTGCCAGCAGTACAGGGGGGCCGGTCTACGAGCAGTACTTC. The chain joins TRBV7-2 to TRBJ2-7; 8 bases align to TRBD1. The CDR3 contains 14 residues. Germline CDR1 reads SGHTA; CDR2 reads FQGNSA. The V and J ends lost 6 bases and 3 bases, in that order; junction bases with no gene match: 7.

J is TRBJ2-4 and V is TRBV3-1 (or the pseudogene TRBV3-2), with TRBD1 matching 12 bases. The CDR3 is 20 amino acids. In germline, CDR1 is LGHDT, CDR2 YNNKEL (reference sequence). The junction had 20 bases not matched to a gene; V was cut back by 8 bases and J by 3 bases. CDR3 bases: TGTGCCAGCTCATTGACCGGGACAGGGGGCGACCATGGCGTCAAAAACATTCAGTACTTC. The encoded protein is CASSLTGTGGDHGVKNIQYF.

The chain uses TRBV7-2 and TRBJ1-6; D unresolved. Germline CDR1 is SGHTA and CDR2 is FQGNSA. This CDR3 has 15 residues. V was clipped by 1 base and J by 7 bases, with 11 bases between them. CDR3 loop: CASSLGAGINSPLHF. DNA of the CDR3: TGTGCCAGCAGCTTAGGGGCGGGGATCAATTCACCCCTCCACTTT.

The chain uses TRBV7-9 and TRBJ1-2, with D possibly being TRBD1 (6 bases). The V gene lost 2 bases and the J gene lost 2 bases, with 9 bases spanning the gap. The germline CDR1 and CDR2 sequences are SEHNR and FQNEAQ (reference sequence). There are 14 residues in the CDR3. The CDR3 region is CASSLTQGNYGYTF. In DNA form, the CDR3 reads TGTGCCAGCAGCTTAACCCAGGGGAACTATGGCTACACCTTC.

V and J are TRBV18 and TRBJ2-7; D might be TRBD1 (6 bases). The ends were cut back, 1 base at V and 2 bases at J, with 9 bases in the middle. Germline CDR1 KGHSH, CDR2 LQKENI. The CDR3 extends over 14 amino acids. The CDR3 region is CASSPRTDAYEQYF. The CDR3 DNA reads TGTGCCAGCTCACCACGGACAGATGCCTACGAGCAGTACTTC.

The chain couples TRBV18 to TRBJ1-3; tentatively, D is TRBD1 (5 bases). V was trimmed by 1 base and J by 3 bases, leaving 13 bases between them. CDR3 length: 16 amino acids. The V gene's germline CDR1 is KGHSH and CDR2 LQKENI. The CDR3 nucleotides read TGTGCCAGCTCACCACTAATCCTCCAGGGTGGAAACACCATATATTTT. It codes for CASSPLILQGGNTIYF. Based on the CDR3 plus reference TRBV18 and TRBJ1-3, the full variable domain is NAGVMQNPRHLVRRRGQEARLRCSPMKGHSHVYWYRQLPEEGLKFMVYLQKENIIDESGMPKERFSAEFPKEGPSILRIQQVVRGDSAAYFCASSPLILQGGNTIYFGEGSWLTVV.

The rearrangement links TRBV4-2 to TRBJ2-5; TRBD2 aligns across 10 bases. The CDR3 has 15 residues. The V and J ends lost 6 bases and 5 bases, in that order; junction bases with no gene match: 9. CDR1 LGHNA and CDR2 YNFKEQ come from the germline V gene. In nucleotides, the CDR3 is TGTGCCAGCAGTCGCACTAGCGGGGTACCGGAGACCCAGTACTTC. It codes for CASSRTSGVPETQYF.

The V gene is TRBV3-1 (or the pseudogene TRBV3-2), the J gene TRBJ2-7; 10 nucleotides align to TRBD1. CDR1 is LGHDT and CDR2 is YNNKEL in the germline V gene (reference sequence). The CDR3 consists of 16 residues. Losses at the gene ends were 2 bases for V and 2 bases for J; bases not matched to a gene: 6. CDR3 nucleotide sequence: TGTGCCAGCAGCCAAAATCCCGGACAGGGGGCCTACGAGCAGTACTTC. Protein sequence: CASSQNPGQGAYEQYF.

The genes are TRBV24-1 and TRBJ2-7; TRBD1 matches at 7 bases. Germline trimming cut 4 bases from V and 0 bases from J; bases unmatched to any gene: 5. From germline, CDR1 is KGHDR and CDR2 SFDVKD. There are 15 residues in the CDR3. The CDR3 here is CATSEGDRDSYEQYF. The CDR3 nucleotides are TGTGCCACCAGTGAGGGCGACAGGGACTCCTACGAGCAGTACTTC.

The chain links TRBV7-8 to TRBJ2-4; D possibly corresponds to TRBD1 (5 bases). Germline-derived CDR1 and CDR2 are SGHVS and FQNEAQ. Trimming pared 4 bases from V and 7 bases from J, leaving 14 bases between. CDR3 length equals 14 residues. The CDR3 region is CASSSTVVGNIQYF. In DNA, the CDR3 is TGTGCCAGCAGCTCGACAGTAGTTGGGAACATTCAGTACTTC.

This chain uses TRBV7-6 with TRBJ2-2; 7 nucleotides line up with TRBD2. CDR1 is SGHVS and CDR2 is FNYEAQ in the germline V gene. CDR3 length: 17 amino acids. V lost 4 bases to trimming and J lost 6 bases; unmatched junction nucleotides: 14. The CDR3 region is CASSSPVGGEDAGELFF. The DNA of the CDR3 is TGTGCCAGCAGCTCCCCGGTGGGGGGGGAAGATGCCGGGGAGCTGTTTTTT.

The CDR3 here is CASSELTGLSTDTQYF. In nucleotides, the CDR3 is TGTGCCAGCAGCGAATTAACGGGACTCAGCACAGATACGCAGTATTTT. The rearrangement uses TRBV11-2 and TRBJ2-3; weak D call: TRBD2 (6 bases). V was cut by 5 bases and J by 0 bases, with 15 bases left in between. The CDR3 covers 16 residues. Germline lookup yields CDR1 SGHAT and CDR2 FQNNGV.

The chain has TRBV11-3 and TRBJ2-7; TRBD1 might be the D (5 bases). Germline V gene sequence: CDR1 SGHNT, CDR2 YENEEA. Trimming stripped 6 bases from V and 0 bases from J, with 12 bases between. The CDR3 is 14 amino acids. In DNA, the CDR3 is TGTGCCAGCAGTTTAACGGACACCTCCTACGAGCAGTACTTC. Its protein product is CASSLTDTSYEQYF.

The chain combines TRBV5-1 with TRBJ2-1; TRBD1 aligns across 7 bases. CDR3 length: 15 amino acids. Germline trimming cut 1 base from V and 6 bases from J; bases unmatched to any gene: 7. Looked up from germline, CDR1 is SGHRS and CDR2 is YFSETQ. The DNA of the CDR3 is TGCGCCAGCAGCTTGACAAACGGACAGGCCAATGAGCAGTTCTTC. Amino acid sequence: CASSLTNGQANEQFF.